Reported below is one T cell receptor beta chain. Using unique molecular identifiers, the investigators prepared the TCRbeta library. TCRdb ran MiXCR on the PCR reads and lists one entry per CDR3 protein. The table shows 200,000 to 250,000 distinct CDR3 sequences, with approximately 9% occurring only once. The data were taken from a study of T-cell reconstitution after alpha-beta-depleted transplantation in children. The CDR3 runs to 15 residues. Trimming cost V 4 bases and J 8 bases, with 17 bases left between them. Looked up from germline, CDR1 is SGHTA and CDR2 is FQGNSA. The V call is TRBV7-2, the J call TRBJ1-4; possible D gene TRBD1, 5 bases. This receptor was taken from a human donor who donated a stem cell graft to a child with acute lymphoblastic leukemia. Specimen: PBMCs from the stem cell graft donor, collected from the stem cell graft. For the CDR3, the DNA is TGTGCCAGCAGCTCTGGTAGCGGGGGTGGGGAAAAACTGTTTTTT. Translating it yields CASSSGSGGGEKLFF.